The 4 T cell receptor beta chains listed next were all sequenced from one sample in a study of cytomegalovirus exposure and HLA in healthy donors. 60 Vbeta and 13 Jbeta primers were used in PCR. The method was immunoSEQ multiplex PCR; TCRdb's version includes in-frame clones alone and lacks a portion of them. The table for this sample gives 60,000 to 85,000 clones. Sequenced input: PBMCs. The receptors shown here come from a man aged 50-60 years in good health and CMV-seropositive.

The CDR3 spells CSVGGQDSYNEQFF. For the CDR3, the DNA is TGCAGCGTTGGGGGGCAAGACTCCTACAATGAGCAGTTCTTC. This chain links TRBV29-1 with TRBJ2-1, with D possibly TRBD1 on 6 matching bases. The ends were cut back, 4 bases at V and 0 bases at J, with 10 bases in the middle. CDR3 size: 14 residues. The V gene's germline CDR1 is SQVTM and CDR2 ANQGSEA.

DNA for the CDR3: TGTGCCAGCAGTTACTCGAGTCTTAACAATGAGCAGTTCTTC. Encoded protein: CASSYSSLNNEQFF. The genes are TRBV6-6 and TRBJ2-1; no reliable D call. Between the trimmed V and J ends, which lost 0 bases and 5 bases, there was a span of 8 bases. Germline assignment: CDR1 MNHNY and CDR2 SVGAGI (reference sequence). This CDR3 comprises 14 residues.

In DNA, the CDR3 is TGTGCCAGCAGTGACGGGACAGCGGCCTACGAGCAGTACTTC. Its protein product is CASSDGTAAYEQYF. The chain joins TRBV6-1 to TRBJ2-7; 7 bases are shared with TRBD1. The junction had 4 bases not matched to a gene; V was cut back by 3 bases and J by 2 bases. Germline lookup yields CDR1 MNHNS and CDR2 SASEGT. This CDR3 is 14 amino acids long.

The chain joins TRBV14 to TRBJ1-1; TRBD1 might be the D (6 bases). This CDR3 has 13 residues. V was trimmed by 2 bases and J by 12 bases, leaving 16 bases between them. Germline-derived CDR1 and CDR2 are SGHDN and FVKESK. CDR3 sequence reads: CASSQSVGTRPFF. Here the CDR3 DNA reads TGTGCCAGCAGCCAAAGCGTTGGGACACGTCCTTTCTTT.